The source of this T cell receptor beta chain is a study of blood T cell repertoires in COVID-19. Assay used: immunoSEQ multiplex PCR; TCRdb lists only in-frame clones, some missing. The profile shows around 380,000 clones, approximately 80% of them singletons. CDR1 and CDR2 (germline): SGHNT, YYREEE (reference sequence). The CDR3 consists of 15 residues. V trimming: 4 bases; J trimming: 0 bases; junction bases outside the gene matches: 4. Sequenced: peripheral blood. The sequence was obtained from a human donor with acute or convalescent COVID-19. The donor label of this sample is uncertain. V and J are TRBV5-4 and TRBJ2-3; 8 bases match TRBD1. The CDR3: CASSPGGLSTDTQYF. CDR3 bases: TGTGCCAGCAGCCCAGGGGGCCTAAGCACAGATACGCAGTATTTT. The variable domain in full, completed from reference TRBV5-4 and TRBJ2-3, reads ETGVTQSPTHLIKTRGQQVTLRCSSQSGHNTVSWYQQALGQGPQFIFQYYREEENGRGNFPPRFSGLQFPNYSSELNVNALELDDSALYLCASSPGGLSTDTQYFGPGTRLTVL.